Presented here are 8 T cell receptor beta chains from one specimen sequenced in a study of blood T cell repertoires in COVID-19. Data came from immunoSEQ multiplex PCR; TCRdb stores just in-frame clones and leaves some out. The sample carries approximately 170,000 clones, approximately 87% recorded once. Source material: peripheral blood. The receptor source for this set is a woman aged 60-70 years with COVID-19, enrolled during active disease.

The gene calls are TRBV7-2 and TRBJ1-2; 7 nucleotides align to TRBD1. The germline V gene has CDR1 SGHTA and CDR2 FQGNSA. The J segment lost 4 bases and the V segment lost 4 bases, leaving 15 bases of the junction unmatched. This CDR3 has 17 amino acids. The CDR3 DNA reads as TGTGCCAGCAGCTATAGGGGGGCAGGGGGAATTCTCTATGGCTACACCTTC. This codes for CASSYRGAGGILYGYTF.

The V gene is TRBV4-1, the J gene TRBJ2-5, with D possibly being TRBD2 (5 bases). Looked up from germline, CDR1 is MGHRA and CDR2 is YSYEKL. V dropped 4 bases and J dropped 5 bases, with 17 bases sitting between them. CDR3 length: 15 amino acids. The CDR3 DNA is TGCGCCAGCAGCCCCCCGCGCCCTAGCTGGGAGACCCAGTACTTC. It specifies CASSPPRPSWETQYF.

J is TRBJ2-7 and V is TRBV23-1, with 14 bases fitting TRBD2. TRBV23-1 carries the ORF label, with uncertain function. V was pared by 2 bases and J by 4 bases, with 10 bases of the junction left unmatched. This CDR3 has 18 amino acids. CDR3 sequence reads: CASSQSSTGLAGEYEQYF. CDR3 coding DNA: TGCGCCAGCAGTCAAAGTTCCACGGGACTAGCGGGAGAGTACGAGCAGTACTTC.

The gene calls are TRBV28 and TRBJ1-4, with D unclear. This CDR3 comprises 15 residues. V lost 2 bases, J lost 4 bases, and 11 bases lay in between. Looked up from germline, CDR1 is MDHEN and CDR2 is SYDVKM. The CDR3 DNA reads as TGTGCCAGCAGTTTACGAAGACAAGTTAATGAAAAACTGTTTTTT. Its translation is CASSLRRQVNEKLFF.

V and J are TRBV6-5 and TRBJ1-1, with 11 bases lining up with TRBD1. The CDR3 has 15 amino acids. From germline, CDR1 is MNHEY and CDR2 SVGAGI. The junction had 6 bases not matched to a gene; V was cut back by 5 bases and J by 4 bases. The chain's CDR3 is CASSRDRGRGTEAFF. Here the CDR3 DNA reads TGTGCCAGCAGTAGGGACAGGGGGAGGGGCACTGAAGCTTTCTTT.

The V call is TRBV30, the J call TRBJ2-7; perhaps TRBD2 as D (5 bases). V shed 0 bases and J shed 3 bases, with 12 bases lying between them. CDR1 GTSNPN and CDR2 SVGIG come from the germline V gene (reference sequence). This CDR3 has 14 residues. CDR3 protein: CAWSVNVGVYEQYF. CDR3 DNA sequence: TGTGCCTGGAGTGTAAATGTCGGGGTCTACGAGCAGTACTTC.

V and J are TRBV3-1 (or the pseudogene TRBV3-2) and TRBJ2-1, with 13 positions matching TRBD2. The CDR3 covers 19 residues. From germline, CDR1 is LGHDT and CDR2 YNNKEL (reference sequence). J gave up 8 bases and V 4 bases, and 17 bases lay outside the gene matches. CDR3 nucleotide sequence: TGTGCCAGCAGCCCGGTACTGACTAGCGGGAGGTCTGCTTGGGATGAGCAGTTCTTC. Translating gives CASSPVLTSGRSAWDEQFF.

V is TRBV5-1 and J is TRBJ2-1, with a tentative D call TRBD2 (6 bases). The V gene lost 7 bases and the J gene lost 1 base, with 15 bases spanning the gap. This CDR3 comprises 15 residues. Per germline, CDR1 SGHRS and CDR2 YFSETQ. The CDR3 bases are TGCGCCAGCGAAGGAACCGGGACTTCCTACAATGAGCAGTTCTTC. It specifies CASEGTGTSYNEQFF.